This T cell receptor (beta chain) was obtained from a study of shared clonotypes between healthy human individuals. Study results and limitations: Estimated clonotype richness was generally higher in naive than memory subsets.

Data came from immunoSEQ multiplex PCR; TCRdb stores just in-frame clones and leaves some out. The sample has 2 million to 2.5 million clones, approximately 96% seen once. As for this clone: Its specificity is not known.

Germline V gives CDR1 SGDLS, CDR2 YYNGEE. Trimming cost V 2 bases and J 1 base, with 21 bases left between them. The CDR3 is 18 residues long. This receptor was taken from a man aged 18 to 30 in good health. The V gene is TRBV9, the J gene TRBJ2-5; D may match TRBD1 or TRBD2 (6 bases each). Sequenced input: naive CD4+ T cells sorted from blood. The subset here: CD45RA+ positively selected. The CDR3 DNA reads as TGTGCCAGCAGCGTCAGAGGGGGGACACAGCCTTTCCAAGAGACCCAGTACTTC. The encoded protein is CASSVRGGTQPFQETQYF.